This TCR beta chain is from a study of cytomegalovirus exposure and HLA in healthy donors. With 60 Vbeta and 13 Jbeta primers, the PCR was carried out. Assay used: immunoSEQ multiplex PCR; TCRdb lists only in-frame clones, some missing. This sample has about 130,000 clones; 70% to 80% occur once, and the top ten carry around 1.2%. Study observations and caveats: In an earlier analysis, most TCR beta V segments were productive about 87% or about 30% of the time. Most subjects had HLA-A and HLA-B alleles reportedly predicted accurately by TCR beta sequences. In a later analysis, a genetic analysis reported fewer productive-TCR N-insertions in an Asian-associated ancestry cluster than the cohort average.

This clone has more than one count but fewer than ten. Its antigen is not identified. The sequence was collected from a man over 45 in good health and CMV-seronegative. The sequenced material came from PBMCs.

The CDR3 here is CASSSYSSGRVTGELFF. The CDR3 DNA follows: TGTGCCAGCAGTTCCTATTCTAGCGGGAGAGTCACCGGGGAGCTGTTTTTT. The chain carries TRBV27 and TRBJ2-2, with TRBD2 matching 10 bases. Germline loops: CDR1 MNHEY, CDR2 SMNVEV (reference sequence). V shed 4 bases and J 4 bases; nucleotides not matched to a gene: 9. The CDR3 extends over 17 amino acids.